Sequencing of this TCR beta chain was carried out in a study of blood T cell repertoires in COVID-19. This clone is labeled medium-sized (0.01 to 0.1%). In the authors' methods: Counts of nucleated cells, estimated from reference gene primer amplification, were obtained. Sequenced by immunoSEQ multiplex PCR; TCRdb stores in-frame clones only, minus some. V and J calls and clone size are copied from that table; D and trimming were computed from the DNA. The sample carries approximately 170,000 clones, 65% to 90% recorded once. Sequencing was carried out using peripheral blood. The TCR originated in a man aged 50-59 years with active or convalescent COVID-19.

This CDR3 is CASTRMQQGGGNTIYF. In DNA, the CDR3 is TGTGCCAGCACTCGTATGCAGCAGGGGGGTGGAAACACCATATATTTT. This chain links TRBV7-2 with TRBJ1-3, with TRBD1 matching 7 bases. Germline CDR1 is SGHTA and CDR2 is FQGNSA. Losses at the gene ends were 7 bases for V and 3 bases for J; bases not matched to a gene: 12. CDR3 length equals 16 residues. The full variable domain, its missing parts supplied by reference TRBV7-2 and TRBJ1-3, is GAGVSQSPSNKVTEKGKDVELRCDPISGHTALYWYRQSLGQGLEFLIYFQGNSAPDKSGLPSDRFSAERTGGSVSTLTIQRTQQEDSAVYLCASTRMQQGGGNTIYFGEGSWLTVV.